The clone carrying this TCR beta chain came up once. Its antigen is undetermined. The data were taken from a study of cytomegalovirus exposure and HLA in healthy donors. The overall study: In a previous analysis, about 100 million unique TCR beta sequences were found from 150 million to 200 million T cells.

General study results and limits: Available immune exposure information was restricted to CMV serostatus only. HLA-A and HLA-B allele assignments for most subjects were reportedly predicted accurately using TCR beta sequences.

PCR was performed using 60 Vbeta and 13 Jbeta primers. Some clones are missing from TCRdb's copy, which holds only in-frame ones; the method was immunoSEQ multiplex PCR. The data contain approximately 190,000 clones, around 82% of them singletons. V lost 3 bases, J lost 5 bases, and 7 bases lay in between. The length of the CDR3 is 13 residues. The germline gives CDR1 SGHTA, CDR2 FQGNSA. The rearrangement joins TRBV7-2 to TRBJ2-2; no clear D gene. This clonotype was sampled from a woman aged 25 to 39 in good health and CMV-seropositive. The specimen was PBMCs. DNA for the CDR3: TGTGCCAGCAGCTTGCCGGAGACCGGGGAGCTGTTTTTT. It encodes CASSLPETGELFF.